Listed here is a single T cell receptor beta chain. Its antigen is currently unknown. The data were obtained in a study of cytotoxic CD8 clonotypes in ibrutinib-treated CLL. Study-wide context: Overall, around 25 responses were partial and 2 complete; following median around 68 months, 14 patients stayed remitted and 12 progressed.

Some clones are missing from TCRdb's copy, which holds only in-frame ones; the method was immunoSEQ multiplex PCR. This sample carries fewer than 150,000 clones, 84% of them seen once, and the ten largest clones take 3.3%. Regarding the study as a whole: Private clonotypes, not public ones, expanded at ibrutinib response.

The sample consisted of PBMCs, taken after 24 months of ibrutinib treatment. The clonotype was recovered from a human donor with chronic lymphocytic leukemia.

Here the CDR3 reads CASSRLWDRGTEAFF. The CDR3 DNA reads TGTGCCAGCAGCCGATTGTGGGACAGGGGCACTGAAGCTTTCTTT. This rearrangement joins TRBV7-9 to TRBJ1-1; TRBD1 agrees at 10 bases. Germline assignment: CDR1 SEHNR and CDR2 FQNEAQ (reference sequence). With V trimmed by 5 bases and J by 4 bases, 7 bases remained unmatched. This CDR3 is built from 15 residues.